The 32 T cell receptor beta chains presented below share a single source sample, sequenced in a study of CD8 T cells in Susac syndrome. A quantity of about 0.5 to 1 ug RNA underwent reverse transcription using random hexamers. TCRdb recomputed calls from the immunoSEQ multiplex PCR reads with MiXCR, one row per CDR3 protein. The top ten hold just over 0.08% of the sample, which has roughly 200,000 distinct CDR3 sequences, around 95% seen once. The sequenced sample was CD4+ T cells from PBMCs. These receptors originate from a human donor with multiple sclerosis.

The rearrangement links TRBV7-3 to TRBJ2-3; 7 positions match TRBD1. The germline V gene has CDR1 SGHTA and CDR2 FQGTGA. V shed 5 bases, J shed 0 bases, and the junction held 8 bases outside the gene matches. The CDR3 runs 16 residues. In DNA form, the CDR3 reads TGTGCCAGCAGCCCGACAGGGTCCGTTAGCACAGATACGCAGTATTTT. It encodes CASSPTGSVSTDTQYF. Full variable domain (remainder filled in from reference TRBV7-3 and TRBJ2-3): GAGVSQTPSNKVTEKGKYVELRCDPISGHTALYWYRQSLGQGPEFLIYFQGTGAADDSGLPNDRFFAVRPEGSVSTLKIQRTERGDSAVYLCASSPTGSVSTDTQYFGPGTRLTVL.

The J gene is TRBJ1-2, the V gene TRBV4-2; D may be TRBD1 (5 bases). CDR1 and CDR2 from the germline V gene are LGHNA and YNFKEQ. This CDR3 has 17 residues. The ends were cut back, 0 bases at V and 4 bases at J, with 18 bases in the middle. The CDR3 DNA reads as TGTGCCAGCAGCCAAGAGAGGGAAGGCGGGACTACCTATGGCTACACCTTC. This encodes CASSQEREGGTTYGYTF.

The J gene is TRBJ2-2, the V gene TRBV7-2, with 7 bases that match TRBD1. The CDR3 consists of 14 residues. V lost 5 bases to trimming and J lost 1 base; unmatched junction nucleotides: 1. Germline V gene lookup returns CDR1 SGHTA and CDR2 FQGNSA. In DNA, the CDR3 is TGTGCCAGCAGCCGGGACAGGAACACCGGGGAGCTGTTTTTT. The encoded protein is CASSRDRNTGELFF.

Here the CDR3 reads CASSQTRSTGELFF. The CDR3 bases are TGTGCCAGCAGCCAAACTAGGAGCACCGGGGAGCTGTTTTTT. V and J are TRBV3-1 and TRBJ2-2; TRBD2 might be the D (5 bases). CDR3 length: 14 amino acids. V was cut by 2 bases and J by 4 bases, with 8 bases left in between. CDR1 is LGHDT and CDR2 is YNNKEL in the germline V gene (reference sequence).

V usage is TRBV29-1 and J usage is TRBJ1-5, with TRBD1 as a possible D gene (6 bases). The CDR3 loop spans 13 amino acids. Germline V gene sequence: CDR1 SQVTM, CDR2 ANQGSEA. V gave up 6 bases and J gave up 0 bases, with 9 bases separating them. In nucleotides, the CDR3 is TGCAGCGTAGGACAGTTTAGCAATCAGCCCCAGCATTTT. Its protein is CSVGQFSNQPQHF.

The chain employs TRBV20-1 and TRBJ1-5, with TRBD1 matching 9 bases. Trimming removed 1 base from V and 6 bases from J; junction bases left unmatched: 7. Looked up from germline, CDR1 is DFQATT and CDR2 is SNEGSKA (reference sequence). The CDR3 runs 15 residues. CDR3 residues: CSARVGTGLLQPQHF. The CDR3 coding sequence is TGCAGTGCTAGAGTCGGGACAGGGTTACTTCAGCCCCAGCATTTT.

This clonotype has just one count. This chain's CDR3 is CASSEAGQGALQPQHF. The CDR3 bases are TGTGCCAGCAGTGAAGCGGGACAGGGGGCGTTACAGCCCCAGCATTTT. The J gene is TRBJ1-5, the V gene TRBV2, with TRBD1 matching over 12 bases. Germline V gene lookup returns CDR1 SNHLY and CDR2 FYNNEI. There are 16 residues in the CDR3. V lost 0 bases to trimming and J lost 7 bases; unmatched junction nucleotides: 4.

The chain links TRBV23-1 to TRBJ2-7; D is uncertain. TRBV23-1 is given ORF status, its function remaining uncertain. CDR3 length: 16 residues. Trimming left V 1 base short and J 2 bases short, with 15 bases between. CDR3 sequence reads: CASSQCVTNSTYEQYV. The CDR3 nucleotides read TGCGCCAGCAGTCAATGTGTAACCAACTCGACCTACGAGCAGTACGTC.

This clonotype was seen once. The chain carries TRBV19 and TRBJ1-1; D not resolved. The V end lost 4 bases, the J end lost 3 bases, and 9 bases lay between the germline ends. The CDR3 loop spans 13 amino acids. Per germline, CDR1 LNHDA and CDR2 SQIVND (reference sequence). Written as DNA, the CDR3 is TGTGCCAGTAGTAGGCCAGAAGACACTGAAGCTTTCTTT. Translation: CASSRPEDTEAFF.

Only one count was recorded for this clonotype. This chain links TRBV20-1 with TRBJ1-2, with D perhaps TRBD1 (5 bases). The CDR3 sequence is 11 residues long. Germline V CDR1 and CDR2: DFQATT, SNEGSKA (reference sequence). V was cut by 6 bases and J by 7 bases, with 12 bases left in between. The CDR3 spells CSAYAGTGYTF. CDR3 coding DNA: TGCAGTGCCTATGCTGGGACTGGCTACACCTTC.

The rearrangement joins TRBV20-1 to TRBJ2-7; D is unresolved. The germline V gene encodes CDR1 DFQATT and CDR2 SNEGSKA (reference sequence). Trimming stripped 3 bases from V and 2 bases from J, with 11 bases between. The CDR3 is 13 amino acids. In nucleotides, the CDR3 is TGCAGTGCTAGTAGGGCAGAACCCTACGAGCAGTACTTC. It translates to CSASRAEPYEQYF.

The chain uses TRBV23-1 and TRBJ1-1; D remains unclear. TRBV23-1 is identified as an open reading frame with a role that is uncertain. The CDR3 extends over 15 amino acids. V was clipped by 5 bases and J by 1 base, with 14 bases between them. The CDR3 nucleotides are TGCGCCAGCAGTACCCCGCAAGGGAGGAACACTGAAGCTTTCTTT. Translating it yields CASSTPQGRNTEAFF.

J is TRBJ2-2 and V is TRBV12-3 or TRBV12-4; D gene ambiguous. The length of the CDR3 is 14 residues. Trimming stripped 3 bases from V and 4 bases from J, with 9 bases between. As DNA, the CDR3 is TGTGCCAGCAGTTTCCCACTTCTCACCGGGGAGCTGTTTTTT. Amino acid sequence: CASSFPLLTGELFF.

The CDR3 nucleotides read TGTGCCAGCAGTTCCCTCGGGGTAAATCAGCCCCAGCATTTT. Translating gives CASSSLGVNQPQHF. This chain connects TRBV6-6 to TRBJ1-5; D gene ambiguous. Germline V gives CDR1 MNHNY, CDR2 SVGAGI (reference sequence). The CDR3 covers 14 residues. The germline V and J ends were trimmed by 4 bases and 4 bases, with 11 bases remaining between them.

The chain combines TRBV29-1 with TRBJ1-5; weak D call: TRBD1 (5 bases). V lost 3 bases and J 6 bases, leaving 15 bases between the germline ends. Germline V gives CDR1 SQVTM, CDR2 ANQGSEA. The CDR3 spans 14 residues. CDR3 amino acids: CSVDTGSGSQPQHF. The CDR3 DNA reads TGCAGCGTTGATACCGGGTCAGGGAGTCAGCCCCAGCATTTT.

The chain joins TRBV30 to TRBJ1-6, with 7 bases that match TRBD1. Losses at the gene ends were 6 bases for V and 8 bases for J; bases not matched to a gene: 7. CDR1 is GTSNPN, CDR2 SVGIG, per germline (reference sequence). CDR3 length: 13 residues. The CDR3 reads CACPGGLDSPLHF. The CDR3 DNA sequence: TGTGCCTGCCCAGGGGGTTTAGATTCACCCCTCCACTTT.

The J gene is TRBJ2-5, the V gene TRBV2; D is unclear. The V end was cut by 2 bases, the J end by 2 bases, with 12 bases between. The CDR3 is 15 amino acids. Germline V gene lookup returns CDR1 SNHLY and CDR2 FYNNEI. The CDR3 DNA sequence: TGTGCCAGCAGTGAAATGGTGGCAGGTCAAGAGACCCAGTACTTC. It translates to CASSEMVAGQETQYF.

This chain connects TRBV3-1 to TRBJ2-4, with 7 bases matching TRBD1. Germline assignment: CDR1 LGHDT and CDR2 YNNKEL (reference sequence). V trimming: 0 bases; J trimming: 6 bases; junction bases outside the gene matches: 8. CDR3 size: 16 residues. DNA for the CDR3: TGTGCCAGCAGCCAAGAAAGGATGACAGGGACAAACATTCAGTACTTC. Protein sequence: CASSQERMTGTNIQYF. The full variable domain, its missing parts supplied by reference TRBV3-1 and TRBJ2-4, is DTAVSQTPKYLVTQMGNDKSIKCEQNLGHDTMYWYKQDSKKFLKIMFSYNNKELIINETVPNRFSPKSPDKAHLNLHINSLELGDSAVYFCASSQERMTGTNIQYFGAGTRLSVL.

V is TRBV2 and J is TRBJ1-1; no clear D. Germline-derived CDR1 and CDR2 are SNHLY and FYNNEI. The CDR3 loop spans 15 amino acids. V was trimmed by 5 bases and J by 1 base, leaving 14 bases between them. DNA of the CDR3: TGTGCCAGCAGTCTCCGGGCTGGCCCGAACACTGAAGCTTTCTTT. Translation: CASSLRAGPNTEAFF.

The chain carries TRBV15 and TRBJ2-3; 8 nucleotides match TRBD1. Trimming cost V 8 bases and J 3 bases; bases outside gene matches: 7. CDR1 LNHNV and CDR2 YYDKDF come from the germline V gene (reference sequence). This CDR3 is 14 amino acids long. CDR3 sequence reads: CATAPDRATDTQYF. CDR3 nucleotides: TGTGCCACCGCGCCGGACAGGGCGACAGATACGCAGTATTTT.

Details on this clonotype: Germline is not matched at one junction end, which may reflect a read error. This sequence joins TRBV7-7 and TRBJ2-1; 9 bases line up with TRBD1. The CDR3 length is 14 residues. Per germline, CDR1 SSHAT and CDR2 FNYEAQ (reference sequence). The CDR3 coding sequence is TGTGCTAGCACCGTTGGGACAGGGTCGGAGGAGCAGTTCTTC. Its protein is CASTVGTGSEEQFF.

The chain is built from TRBV30 and TRBJ2-7; the match to TRBD1 covers 7 bases. The CDR3 is made up of 13 amino acids. V gave up 1 base and J gave up 7 bases; unmatched junction bases: 7. The germline gives CDR1 GTSNPN, CDR2 SVGIG (reference sequence). The CDR3 DNA is TGTGCCTGGAGTGCTGGGGACAGTCGGGAGCAGTACTTC. Translating gives CAWSAGDSREQYF. Full variable domain (outside the CDR3, taken from reference TRBV30 and TRBJ2-7): SQTIHQWPATLVQPVGSPLSLECTVEGTSNPNLYWYRQAAGRGLQLLFYSVGIGQISSEVPQNLSASRPQDRQFILSSKKLLLSDSGFYLCAWSAGDSREQYFGPGTRLTVT.

V usage is TRBV9 and J usage is TRBJ2-1; 10 nucleotides align to TRBD1. The CDR3 consists of 16 residues. Losses at the gene ends were 6 bases for V and 4 bases for J; bases not matched to a gene: 10. Germline CDR1 reads SGDLS; CDR2 reads YYNGEE. Here the CDR3 DNA reads TGTGCCAGCAACACGAAGGGACAGGGGCTATACAATGAGCAGTTCTTC. Protein: CASNTKGQGLYNEQFF.

The chain joins TRBV10-3 to TRBJ2-7; perhaps TRBD1 as D (6 bases). V was cut by 8 bases and J by 3 bases, with 11 bases left in between. Germline V lookup: CDR1 ENHRY, CDR2 SYGVKD. CDR3 size: 12 residues. This CDR3 reads CAIGDKDYEQYV. DNA of the CDR3: TGTGCCATCGGGGACAAGGACTACGAGCAGTACGTC.

This rearrangement joins TRBV29-1 to TRBJ1-1, with TRBD1 as a possible D gene (5 bases). Germline V gene data show CDR1 as SQVTM and CDR2 as ANQGSEA. Trimming removed 0 bases from V and 4 bases from J, with 12 bases in between. This CDR3 is 14 amino acids long. The CDR3 spells CSVEDRAGTTEAFF. CDR3 bases: TGCAGCGTTGAAGACCGGGCTGGGACCACTGAAGCTTTCTTT. Complete variable domain (other parts from reference TRBV29-1 and TRBJ1-1): SAVISQKPSRDICQRGTSLTIQCQVDSQVTMMFWYRQQPGQSLTLIATANQGSEATYESGFVIDKFPISRPNLTFSTLTVSNMSPEDSSIYLCSVEDRAGTTEAFFGQGTRLTVV.

This clonotype was detected once. This chain links TRBV24-1 with TRBJ2-3, with D perhaps TRBD2 (5 bases). This CDR3 has 16 residues. Per germline, CDR1 KGHDR and CDR2 SFDVKD. Trimming left V 4 bases short and J 2 bases short, with 15 bases between. CDR3 nucleotides: TGTGCCACCAGTGACCCAACGGGATCCTCCACAGATACGCAGTATTTT. Its translation is CATSDPTGSSTDTQYF.

The chain uses TRBV24-1 and TRBJ2-1, with 8 bases fitting TRBD2. CDR3 length: 16 amino acids. Trimming took 9 bases from V and 5 from J; bases not matched to a gene: 14. Germline V gene lookup returns CDR1 KGHDR and CDR2 SFDVKD. CDR3 nucleotides: TGTGCCACCCTCGCACCCCAGCGGGGGAGAGACAATGAGCAGTTCTTC. Its translation: CATLAPQRGRDNEQFF.

The chain carries TRBV29-1 and TRBJ1-5; D ambiguous. The CDR3 length is 11 residues. Germline-derived CDR1 and CDR2 are SQVTM and ANQGSEA. V was trimmed by 4 bases and J by 6 bases, leaving 7 bases between them. The CDR3 spells CSVGPGQPQHF. The CDR3 region has the DNA TGCAGCGTTGGGCCTGGTCAGCCCCAGCATTTT. Together with reference TRBV29-1 and TRBJ1-5, the CDR3 gives the full variable domain: SAVISQKPSRDICQRGTSLTIQCQVDSQVTMMFWYRQQPGQSLTLIATANQGSEATYESGFVIDKFPISRPNLTFSTLTVSNMSPEDSSIYLCSVGPGQPQHFGDGTRLSIL.

V is TRBV18 and J is TRBJ1-1, with a tentative D call TRBD1 (6 bases). Germline V lookup: CDR1 KGHSH, CDR2 LQKENI. This CDR3 is built from 12 residues. V was pared by 6 bases and J by 11 bases, with 16 bases between. CDR3 amino acids: CASSPNRERAFF. For the CDR3, the DNA is TGTGCCAGCTCTCCGAACAGGGAGAGGGCTTTCTTT.

This sequence joins TRBV2 and TRBJ2-7; a possible D gene is TRBD1 (5 bases). The germline V and J ends were trimmed by 1 base and 2 bases, with 9 bases remaining between them. Germline V lookup: CDR1 SNHLY, CDR2 FYNNEI. The CDR3 sequence is 14 residues long. CDR3: CASSEEGPPYEQYF. Written as DNA, the CDR3 is TGTGCCAGCAGTGAAGAGGGGCCCCCCTACGAGCAGTACTTC.

The gene calls are TRBV20-1 and TRBJ1-5; 11 bases fit TRBD1. CDR1 is DFQATT and CDR2 is SNEGSKA in the germline V gene (reference sequence). The J segment lost 4 bases and the V segment lost 6 bases, leaving 5 bases of the junction unmatched. This CDR3 spans 14 amino acids. The CDR3 is CSAYGTGGNQPQHF. CDR3 nucleotides: TGCAGTGCCTACGGGACAGGGGGGAATCAGCCCCAGCATTTT.

V usage is TRBV2 and J usage is TRBJ2-5; unclear D gene. The CDR3 is 14 amino acids. Germline loops: CDR1 SNHLY, CDR2 FYNNEI. V was pared by 1 base and J by 1 base, with 7 bases between. CDR3: CASSEDWRQETQYF. The DNA of the CDR3 is TGTGCCAGCAGTGAAGACTGGCGCCAAGAGACCCAGTACTTC.